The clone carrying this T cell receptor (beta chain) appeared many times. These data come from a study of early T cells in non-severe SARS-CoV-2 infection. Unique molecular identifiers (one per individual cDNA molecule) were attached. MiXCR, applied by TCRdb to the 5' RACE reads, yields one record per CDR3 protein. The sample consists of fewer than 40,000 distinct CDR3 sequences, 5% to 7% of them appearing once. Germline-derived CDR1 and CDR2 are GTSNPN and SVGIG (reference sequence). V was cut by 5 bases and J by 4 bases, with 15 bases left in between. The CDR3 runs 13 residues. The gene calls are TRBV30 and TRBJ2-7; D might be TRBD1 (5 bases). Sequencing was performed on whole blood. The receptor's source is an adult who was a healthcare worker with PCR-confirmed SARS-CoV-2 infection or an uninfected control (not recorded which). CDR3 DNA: TGTGCCTGGGGCGGTGGTAGGGGATACGAGCAGTACTTC. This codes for CAWGGGRGYEQYF.